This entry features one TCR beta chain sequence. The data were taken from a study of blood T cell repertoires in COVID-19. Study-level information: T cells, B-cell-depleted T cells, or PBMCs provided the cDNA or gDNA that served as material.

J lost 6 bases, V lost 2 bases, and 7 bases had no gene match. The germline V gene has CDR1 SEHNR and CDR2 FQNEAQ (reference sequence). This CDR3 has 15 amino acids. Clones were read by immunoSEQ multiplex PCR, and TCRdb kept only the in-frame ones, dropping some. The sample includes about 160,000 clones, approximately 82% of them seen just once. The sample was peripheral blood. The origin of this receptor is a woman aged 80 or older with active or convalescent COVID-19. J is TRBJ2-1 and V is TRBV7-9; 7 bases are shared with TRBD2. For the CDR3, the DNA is TGTGCCAGCAGCTTACTGAGCGGGATAGGCAATGAGCAGTTCTTC. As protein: CASSLLSGIGNEQFF.